This TCR beta chain derives from a study of shared clonotypes between healthy human individuals. Points on this clone: Its antigen remains unidentified.

The study's findings and limits: Donors were few, which limited the genetic and exposure-history diversity represented. Compared with memory subsets, naive subsets generally had larger estimated richness.

The donors, healthy adults who were HIV-negative, had experienced no recent acute infections or vaccinations. All of the donors resided in Nashville, Tennessee, and each was a Caucasian adult. Sequenced by immunoSEQ multiplex PCR; TCRdb stores in-frame clones only, minus some. The sample shows hundreds of thousands of clones, about 80% of them seen only once. CDR3 length: 12 amino acids. J lost 7 bases, V lost 6 bases, and 2 bases had no gene match. The germline CDR1 and CDR2 sequences are SGHDN and FVKESK. The clonotype comes from a woman younger than 45 in good health. This chain connects TRBV14 to TRBJ2-1; TRBD2 matches at 8 bases. The specimen sequenced was memory CD4+ T cells sorted from blood. The subset here: CD45RA-negative fraction. This chain's CDR3 is CASSLAGNEQFF. The CDR3 DNA reads TGTGCCAGCAGTTTAGCGGGAAATGAGCAGTTCTTC.